The clone carrying this T cell receptor (beta chain) has only a few counts. Compared with germline, one end of the junction differs, possibly owing to a read error. Primers used in a second PCR of roughly 6 to 12 cycles were a sample-barcoded 5' primer and a J-beta primer mix. Every sample produced at least 2.5 million CDR3-containing paired-end reads. Each CDR3 protein is one row after TCRdb ran MiXCR on the 5' RACE reads. The table lists roughly 1,300,000 distinct CDR3 sequences, approximately 59% of them singletons. This specimen comes from a study of blood T cells in healthy people across ages. Across the study: Per two T cells, about one barcoded beta molecule was captured through template switching.

The draw of peripheral blood yielded approximately 10 milliliters from each donor. CDR3 length: 16 residues. CDR1 and CDR2 from the germline V gene are MNHEY and SVGAGI. This sequence joins TRBV6-5 and TRBJ2-7; a weak D match, TRBD1 (5 bases). The sample consisted of blood. The sequence derives from a man younger than 30 in good health. CDR3 amino acids: CASSYSGMSYSYEQYF. CDR3 bases: TGTGCCAGTAGTTACTCAGGGATGTCCTATAGCTACGAGCAGTACTTC.